The entry below describes one T cell receptor (beta chain). The antigen is undetermined. The data originate from a study of identical twins. Study-wide results and caveats: A lower insertion count was a feature of abundant cord blood beta clonotypes, with no such feature in memory repertoires. Instead of following the same donors, the conclusions were based on cross-sectional statistical analysis. The study found weaker excess twin sharing in beta out-of-frame sequences. Researchers reported excess low generation probability among twin-shared out-of-frame alpha sequences.

TCRdb reprocessed the 5' RACE reads via MiXCR and lists one record per CDR3 protein. The sample lists under 450,000 distinct CDR3 sequences, around 18% occurring once. The specimen was naive T cells sorted from blood. The source is a man between 45 and 60 years old in good health.

The CDR3 here is CASSSDRGRSPLHF. Written as DNA, the CDR3 is TGTGCCAGCAGTTCGGACAGGGGTCGGTCACCCCTCCACTTT. The chain uses TRBV27 and TRBJ1-6; TRBD1 aligns across 9 bases. The germline V gene encodes CDR1 MNHEY and CDR2 SMNVEV (reference sequence). This CDR3 spans 14 amino acids. Losses at the gene ends were 4 bases for V and 10 bases for J; bases not matched to a gene: 5.